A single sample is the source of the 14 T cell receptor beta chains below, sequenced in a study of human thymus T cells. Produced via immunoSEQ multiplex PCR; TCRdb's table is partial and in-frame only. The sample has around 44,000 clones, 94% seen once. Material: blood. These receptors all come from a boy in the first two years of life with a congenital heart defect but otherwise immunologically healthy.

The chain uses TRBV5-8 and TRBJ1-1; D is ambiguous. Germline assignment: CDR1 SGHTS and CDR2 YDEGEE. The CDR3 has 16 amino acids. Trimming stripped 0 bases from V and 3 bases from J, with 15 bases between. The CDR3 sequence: CASSLVIIAAYTEAFF. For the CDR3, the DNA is TGTGCCAGCAGCTTGGTTATTATCGCAGCCTACACTGAAGCTTTCTTT.

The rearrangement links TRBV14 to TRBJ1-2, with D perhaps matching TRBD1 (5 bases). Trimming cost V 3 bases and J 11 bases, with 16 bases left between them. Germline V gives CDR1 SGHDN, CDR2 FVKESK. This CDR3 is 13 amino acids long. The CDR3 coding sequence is TGTGCCAGCAGCCAGGGGACCACCAGTTTGTACACCTTC. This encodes CASSQGTTSLYTF. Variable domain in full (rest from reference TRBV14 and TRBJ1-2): EAGVTQFPSHSVIEKGQTVTLRCDPISGHDNLYWYRRVMGKEIKFLLHFVKESKQDESGMPNNRFLAERTGGTYSTLKVQPAELEDSGVYFCASSQGTTSLYTFGSGTRLTVV.

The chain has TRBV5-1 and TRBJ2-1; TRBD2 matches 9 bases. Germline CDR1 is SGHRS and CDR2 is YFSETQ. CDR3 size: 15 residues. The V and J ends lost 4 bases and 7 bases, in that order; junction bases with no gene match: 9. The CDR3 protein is CASSPGGAGGNEQFF. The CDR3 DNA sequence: TGCGCCAGCAGCCCTGGAGGGGCGGGGGGGAATGAGCAGTTCTTC.

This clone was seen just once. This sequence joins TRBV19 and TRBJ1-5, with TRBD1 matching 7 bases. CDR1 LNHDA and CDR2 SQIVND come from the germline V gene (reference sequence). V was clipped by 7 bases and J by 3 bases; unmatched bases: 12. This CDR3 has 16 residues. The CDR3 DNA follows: TGTGCCAGTACGCTGCGACAGGGCACCTTCAATCAGCCCCAGCATTTT. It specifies CASTLRQGTFNQPQHF. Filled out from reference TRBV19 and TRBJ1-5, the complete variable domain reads DGGITQSPKYLFRKEGQNVTLSCEQNLNHDAMYWYRQDPGQGLRLIYYSQIVNDFQKGDIAEGYSVSREKKESFPLTVTSAQKNPTAFYLCASTLRQGTFNQPQHFGDGTRLSIL.

CDR3 nucleotide sequence: TGTGCCAGCAGATCCGGGACTAGCGGATGGGGCGGGGAGCTGTTTTTT. This encodes CASRSGTSGWGGELFF. The V gene is TRBV7-9, the J gene TRBJ2-2, with 11 bases lining up with TRBD2. The ends lost 6 bases at V and 7 bases at J; junction bases unmatched: 10. The CDR3 length is 16 residues. The germline CDR1 and CDR2 sequences are SEHNR and FQNEAQ (reference sequence).

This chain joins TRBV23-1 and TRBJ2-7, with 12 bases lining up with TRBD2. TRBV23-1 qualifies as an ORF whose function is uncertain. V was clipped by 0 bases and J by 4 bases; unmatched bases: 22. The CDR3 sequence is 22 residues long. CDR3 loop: CASSQSRLGDTETSGGKYEQYF. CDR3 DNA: TGCGCCAGCAGTCAATCCAGGCTAGGGGACACTGAGACTAGCGGGGGTAAGTACGAGCAGTACTTC.

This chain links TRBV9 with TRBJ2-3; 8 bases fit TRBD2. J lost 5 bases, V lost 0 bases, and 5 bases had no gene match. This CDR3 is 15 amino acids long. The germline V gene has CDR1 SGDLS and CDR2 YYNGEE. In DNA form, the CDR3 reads TGTGCCAGCAGCGTAGACGGGGGGGCCGGAGATACGCAGTATTTT. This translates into CASSVDGGAGDTQYF.

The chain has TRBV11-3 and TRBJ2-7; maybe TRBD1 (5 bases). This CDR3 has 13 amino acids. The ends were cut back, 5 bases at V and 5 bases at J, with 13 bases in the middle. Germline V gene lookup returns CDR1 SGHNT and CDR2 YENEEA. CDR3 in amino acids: CASSTRQTDEQYF. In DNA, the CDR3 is TGTGCCAGCAGCACGCGACAGACAGACGAGCAGTACTTC. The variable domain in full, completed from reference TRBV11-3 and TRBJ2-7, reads EAGVVQSPRYKIIEKKQPVAFWCNPISGHNTLYWYLQNLGQGPELLIRYENEEAVDDSQLPKDRFSAERLKGVDSTLKIQPAELGDSAVYLCASSTRQTDEQYFGPGTRLTVT.

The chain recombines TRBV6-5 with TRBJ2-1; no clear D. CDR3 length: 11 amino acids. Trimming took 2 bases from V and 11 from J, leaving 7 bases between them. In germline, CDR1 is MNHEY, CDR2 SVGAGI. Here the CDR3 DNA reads TGTGCCAGCAGTTACAGCTCGAAGCAGTTCTTC. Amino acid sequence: CASSYSSKQFF.

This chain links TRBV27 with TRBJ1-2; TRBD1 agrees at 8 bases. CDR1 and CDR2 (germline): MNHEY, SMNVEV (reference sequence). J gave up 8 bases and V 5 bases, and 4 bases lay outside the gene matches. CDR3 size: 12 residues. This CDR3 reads CASSLTGDGYTF. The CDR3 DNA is TGTGCCAGCAGTCTGACAGGGGACGGCTACACCTTC.

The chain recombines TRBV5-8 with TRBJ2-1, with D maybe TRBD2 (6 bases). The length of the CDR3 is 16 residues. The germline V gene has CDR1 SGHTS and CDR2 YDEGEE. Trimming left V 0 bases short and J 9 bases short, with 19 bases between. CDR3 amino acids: CASSLEIAVLYFEQFF. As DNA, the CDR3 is TGTGCCAGCAGCTTGGAGATAGCGGTATTGTATTTTGAGCAGTTCTTC.

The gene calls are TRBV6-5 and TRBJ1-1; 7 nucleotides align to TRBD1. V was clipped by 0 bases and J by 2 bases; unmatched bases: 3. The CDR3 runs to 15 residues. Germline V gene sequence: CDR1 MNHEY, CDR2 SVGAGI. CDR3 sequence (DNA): TGTGCCAGCAGTTACTCGCACAGGGGAAACACTGAAGCTTTCTTT. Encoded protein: CASSYSHRGNTEAFF.

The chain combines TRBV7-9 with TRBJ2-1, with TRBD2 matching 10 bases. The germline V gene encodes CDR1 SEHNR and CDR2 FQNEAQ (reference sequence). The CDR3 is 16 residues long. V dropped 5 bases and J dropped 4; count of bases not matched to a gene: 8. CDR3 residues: CASSPWTSGYYNEQFF. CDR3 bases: TGTGCCAGCAGCCCGTGGACTAGCGGATATTACAATGAGCAGTTCTTC.

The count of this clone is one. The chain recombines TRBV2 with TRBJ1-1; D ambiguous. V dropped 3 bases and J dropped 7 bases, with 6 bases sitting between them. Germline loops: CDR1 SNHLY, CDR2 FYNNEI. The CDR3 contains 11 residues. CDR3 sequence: CASSDYFEAFF. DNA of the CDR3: TGTGCCAGCAGTGATTACTTTGAAGCTTTCTTT.